These 3 T cell receptor beta chains originate from one sample sequenced in a study of post-analysis software for immune sequencing data. Findings and limits, study-wide: Patients used roughly five TRBV segments, including TRBV5-6, TRBV5-1 and TRBV20-1, more often than controls.

Unique molecular identifiers featured in each of the TCR beta cDNA libraries. TCRdb processed the PCR reads anew with MiXCR; each CDR3 protein has one entry. The data contain hundreds of thousands of distinct CDR3 sequences, more than 50% of them singletons. These receptors have no known antigen. Sequencing was performed on blood. These receptors originate from a girl aged 2-15 years with multiple sclerosis.

This chain joins TRBV29-1 and TRBJ2-1; 12 positions agree with TRBD2. From germline, CDR1 is SQVTM and CDR2 ANQGSEA. After removal of 6 bases from V and 13 bases from J, the junction contained 13 bases not matched to a gene. The CDR3 is 14 amino acids. For the CDR3, the DNA is TGCAGCGTACCGACTAGCGGGAGTACACAAGAACAGTTCTTC. Protein sequence: CSVPTSGSTQEQFF.

The chain recombines TRBV30 with TRBJ1-2; D is perhaps TRBD1 (5 bases). Trimming took off 1 base at V and 7 bases at J, with 13 bases between the two ends. The CDR3 length is 13 residues. Germline V gene data show CDR1 as GTSNPN and CDR2 as SVGIG (reference sequence). As DNA, the CDR3 is TGTGCCTGGAGTGAACAAGGGGAGGGTGGCTACACCTTC. Translating gives CAWSEQGEGGYTF.

The table lists this clonotype with a few counts. This rearrangement joins TRBV4-3 to TRBJ2-1, with 7 bases fitting TRBD1. CDR3 length equals 14 residues. Germline V gives CDR1 LGHNA, CDR2 YSLEER. The V segment lost 0 bases and the J segment 14 bases; nucleotides outside the gene matches: 10. The CDR3, as DNA: TGCGCCAGCAGCCAAGATCCGTACCGGGACAGCAAGTTCTTC. As protein: CASSQDPYRDSKFF.